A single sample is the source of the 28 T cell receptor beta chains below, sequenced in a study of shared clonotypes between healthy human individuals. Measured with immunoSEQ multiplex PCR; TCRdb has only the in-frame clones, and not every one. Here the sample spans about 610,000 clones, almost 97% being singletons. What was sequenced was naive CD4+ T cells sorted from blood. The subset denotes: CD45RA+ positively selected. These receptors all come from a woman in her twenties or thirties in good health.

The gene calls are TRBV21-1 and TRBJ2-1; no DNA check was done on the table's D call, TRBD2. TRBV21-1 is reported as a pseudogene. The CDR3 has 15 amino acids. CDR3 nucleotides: TGTGCCAGCAGCAAAAAGGAGCGATTGTGCAATGAGCAGTTCTTC. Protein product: CASSKKERLCNEQFF.

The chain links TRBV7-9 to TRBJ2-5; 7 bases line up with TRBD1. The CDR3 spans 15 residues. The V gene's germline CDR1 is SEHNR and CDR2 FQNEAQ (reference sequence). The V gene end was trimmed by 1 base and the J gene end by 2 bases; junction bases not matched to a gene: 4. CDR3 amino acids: CASSLGDRLQETQYF. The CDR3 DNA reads TGTGCCAGCAGCTTAGGGGACAGACTTCAAGAGACCCAGTACTTC.

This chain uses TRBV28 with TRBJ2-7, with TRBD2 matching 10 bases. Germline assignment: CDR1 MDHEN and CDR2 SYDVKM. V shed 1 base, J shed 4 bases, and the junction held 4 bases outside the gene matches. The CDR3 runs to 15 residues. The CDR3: CASSLFASGSYEQYF. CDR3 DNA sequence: TGTGCCAGCAGTTTATTCGCTAGCGGGAGTTACGAGCAGTACTTC.

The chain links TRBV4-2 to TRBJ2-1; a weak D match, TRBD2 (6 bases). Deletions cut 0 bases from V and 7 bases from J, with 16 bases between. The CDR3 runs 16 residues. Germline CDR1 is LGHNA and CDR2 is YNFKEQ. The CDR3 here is CASSQEASGSWNEQFF. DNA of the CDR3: TGTGCCAGCAGCCAAGAAGCATCCGGGAGTTGGAATGAGCAGTTCTTC.

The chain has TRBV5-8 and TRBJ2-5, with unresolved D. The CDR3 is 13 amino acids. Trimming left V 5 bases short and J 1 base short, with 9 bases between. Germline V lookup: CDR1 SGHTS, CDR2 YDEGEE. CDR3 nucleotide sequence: TGTGCCAGCAGATTTTTAGGCCAAGAGACCCAGTACTTC. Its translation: CASRFLGQETQYF. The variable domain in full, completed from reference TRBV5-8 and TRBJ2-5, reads EAGVTQSPTHLIKTRGQQATLRCSPISGHTSVYWYQQALGLGLQFLLWYDEGEERNRGNFPPRFSGRQFPNYSSELNVNALELEDSALYLCASRFLGQETQYFGPGTRLLVL.

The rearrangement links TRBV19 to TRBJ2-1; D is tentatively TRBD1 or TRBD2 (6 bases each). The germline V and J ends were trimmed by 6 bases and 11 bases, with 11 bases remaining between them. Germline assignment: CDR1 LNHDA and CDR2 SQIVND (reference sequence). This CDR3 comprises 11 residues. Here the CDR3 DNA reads TGTGCCAGTAGGTGGGGGGCCCAGCAGTTCTTC. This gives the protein CASRWGAQQFF.

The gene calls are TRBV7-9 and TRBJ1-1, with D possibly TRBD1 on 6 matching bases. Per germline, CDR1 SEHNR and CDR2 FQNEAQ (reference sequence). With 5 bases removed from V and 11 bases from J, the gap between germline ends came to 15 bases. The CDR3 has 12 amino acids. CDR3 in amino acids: CASSPGRGRAFF. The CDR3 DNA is TGTGCCAGCAGCCCGGGGAGGGGGAGGGCTTTCTTT.

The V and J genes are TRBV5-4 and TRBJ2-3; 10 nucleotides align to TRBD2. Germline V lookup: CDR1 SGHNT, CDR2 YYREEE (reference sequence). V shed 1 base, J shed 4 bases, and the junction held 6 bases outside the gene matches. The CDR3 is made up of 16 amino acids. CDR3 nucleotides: TGTGCCAGCAGCTTGTCGGCTAGCGGGAGACCAGATACGCAGTATTTT. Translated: CASSLSASGRPDTQYF.

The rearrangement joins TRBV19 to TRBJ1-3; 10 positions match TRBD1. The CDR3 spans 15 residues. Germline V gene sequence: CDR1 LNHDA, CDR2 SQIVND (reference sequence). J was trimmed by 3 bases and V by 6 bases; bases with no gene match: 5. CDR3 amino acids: CASRTDRGYGNTIYF. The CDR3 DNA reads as TGTGCCAGTAGGACGGACAGGGGGTATGGAAACACCATATATTTT.

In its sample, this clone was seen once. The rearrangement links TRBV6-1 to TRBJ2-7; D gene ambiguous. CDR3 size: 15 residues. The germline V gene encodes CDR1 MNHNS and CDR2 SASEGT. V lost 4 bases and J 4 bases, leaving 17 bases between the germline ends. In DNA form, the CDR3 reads TGTGCCAGCAGTGCAAACCGGGCGGTTTCATACGAGCAGTACTTC. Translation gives CASSANRAVSYEQYF.

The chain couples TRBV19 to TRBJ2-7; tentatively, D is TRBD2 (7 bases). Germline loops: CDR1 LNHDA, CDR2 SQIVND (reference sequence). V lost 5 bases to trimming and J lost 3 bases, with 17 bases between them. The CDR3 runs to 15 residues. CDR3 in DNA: TGTGCCAGTAGTCCGCCGGGGGGCATTAACTACGAGCAGTACTTC. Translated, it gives CASSPPGGINYEQYF.

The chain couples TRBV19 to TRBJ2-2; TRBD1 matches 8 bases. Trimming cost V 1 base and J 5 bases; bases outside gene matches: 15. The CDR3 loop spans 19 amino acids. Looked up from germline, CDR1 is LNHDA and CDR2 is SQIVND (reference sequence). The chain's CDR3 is CASSIVGPGGGERTGELFF. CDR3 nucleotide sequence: TGTGCCAGTAGTATAGTAGGGCCAGGGGGCGGTGAAAGGACCGGGGAGCTGTTTTTT.

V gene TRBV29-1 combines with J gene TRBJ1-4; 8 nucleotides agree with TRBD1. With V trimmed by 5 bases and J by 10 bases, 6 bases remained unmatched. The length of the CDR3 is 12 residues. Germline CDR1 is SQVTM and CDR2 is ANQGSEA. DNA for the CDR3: TGCAGCGTTTCAGGGGGCGTAGGAAAACTGTTTTTT. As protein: CSVSGGVGKLFF.

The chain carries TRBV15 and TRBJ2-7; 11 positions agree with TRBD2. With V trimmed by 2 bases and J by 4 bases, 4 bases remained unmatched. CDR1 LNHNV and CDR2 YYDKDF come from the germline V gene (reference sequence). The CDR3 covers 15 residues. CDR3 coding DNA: TGTGCCACCAGCAGAACTAGCGGGAGTACATACGAGCAGTACTTC. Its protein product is CATSRTSGSTYEQYF.

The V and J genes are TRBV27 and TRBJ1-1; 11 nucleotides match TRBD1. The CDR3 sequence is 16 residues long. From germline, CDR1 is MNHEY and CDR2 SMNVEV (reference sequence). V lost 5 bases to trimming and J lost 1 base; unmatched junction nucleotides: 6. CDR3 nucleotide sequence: TGTGCCAGCAGTCCTCGGACAGGGGGCTCGAACACTGAAGCTTTCTTT. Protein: CASSPRTGGSNTEAFF.

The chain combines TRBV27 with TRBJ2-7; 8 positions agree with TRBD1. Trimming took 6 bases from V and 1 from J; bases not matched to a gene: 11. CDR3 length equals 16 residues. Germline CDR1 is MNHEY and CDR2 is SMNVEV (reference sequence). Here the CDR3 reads CASRISWGQESYEQYF. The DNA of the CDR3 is TGTGCCAGCAGGATTTCTTGGGGACAGGAGTCCTACGAGCAGTACTTC.

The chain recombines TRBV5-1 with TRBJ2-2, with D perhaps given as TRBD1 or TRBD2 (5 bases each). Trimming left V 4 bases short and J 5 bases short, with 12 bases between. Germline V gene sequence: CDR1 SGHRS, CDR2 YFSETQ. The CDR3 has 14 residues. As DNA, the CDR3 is TGCGCCAGCAGCCAAGGGACGGGGACCGGGGAGCTGTTTTTT. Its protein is CASSQGTGTGELFF.

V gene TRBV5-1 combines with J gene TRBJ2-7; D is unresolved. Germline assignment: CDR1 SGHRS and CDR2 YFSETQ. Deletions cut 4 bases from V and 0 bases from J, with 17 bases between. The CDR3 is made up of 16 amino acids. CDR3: CASSGPLSPNSYEQYF. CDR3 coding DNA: TGCGCCAGCAGCGGGCCATTATCTCCCAACTCCTACGAGCAGTACTTC.

The CDR3 here is CASSRVISGRAYEQYF. In DNA, the CDR3 is TGTGCCAGCAGCCGAGTTATTAGCGGGAGGGCTTACGAGCAGTACTTC. The chain has TRBV7-2 and TRBJ2-7, with 11 bases that match TRBD2. The CDR3 runs to 16 residues. Trimming at V came to 5 bases and at J to 4 bases, leaving 10 bases not matched to a gene. Looked up from germline, CDR1 is SGHTA and CDR2 is FQGNSA.

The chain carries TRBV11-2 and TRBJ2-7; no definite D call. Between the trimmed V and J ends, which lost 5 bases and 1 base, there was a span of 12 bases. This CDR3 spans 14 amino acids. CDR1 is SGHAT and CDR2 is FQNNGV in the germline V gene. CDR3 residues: CASSKYTDSYEQYF. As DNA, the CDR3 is TGTGCCAGCAGCAAATACACTGATTCCTACGAGCAGTACTTC.

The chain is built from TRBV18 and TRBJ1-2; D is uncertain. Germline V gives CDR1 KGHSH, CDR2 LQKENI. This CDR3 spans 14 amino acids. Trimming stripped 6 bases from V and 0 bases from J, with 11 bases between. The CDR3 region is CASSQTSPNYGYTF. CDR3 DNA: TGTGCCAGCTCGCAGACATCGCCTAACTATGGCTACACCTTC.

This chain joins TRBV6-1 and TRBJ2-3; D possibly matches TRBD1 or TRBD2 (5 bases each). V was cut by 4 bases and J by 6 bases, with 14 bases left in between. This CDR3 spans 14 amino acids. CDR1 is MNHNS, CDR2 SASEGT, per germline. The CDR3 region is CASSVQGVGDTQYF. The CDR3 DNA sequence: TGTGCCAGCAGTGTTCAGGGAGTGGGGGATACGCAGTATTTT.

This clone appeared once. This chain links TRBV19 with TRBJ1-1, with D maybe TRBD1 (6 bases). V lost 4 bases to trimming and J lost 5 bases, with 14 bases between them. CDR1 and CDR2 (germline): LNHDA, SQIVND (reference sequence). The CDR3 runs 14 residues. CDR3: CASSRGRGGTEAFF. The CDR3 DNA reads TGTGCCAGTAGTAGGGGAAGGGGGGGTACTGAAGCTTTCTTT.

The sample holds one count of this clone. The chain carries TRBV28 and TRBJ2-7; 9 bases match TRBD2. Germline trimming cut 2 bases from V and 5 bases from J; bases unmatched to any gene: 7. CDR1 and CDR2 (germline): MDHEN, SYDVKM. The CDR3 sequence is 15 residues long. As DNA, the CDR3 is TGTGCCAGCAGTTTAAGTAGCGGGAGAGGGAACGAGCAGTACTTC. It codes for CASSLSSGRGNEQYF.

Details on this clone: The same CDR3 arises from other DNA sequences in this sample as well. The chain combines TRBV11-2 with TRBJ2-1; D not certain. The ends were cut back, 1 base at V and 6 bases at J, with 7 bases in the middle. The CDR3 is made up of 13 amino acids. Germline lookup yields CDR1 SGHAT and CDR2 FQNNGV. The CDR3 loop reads CASSLGRSNEQFF. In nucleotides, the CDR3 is TGTGCCAGCAGCTTAGGCCGCAGCAATGAGCAGTTCTTC.

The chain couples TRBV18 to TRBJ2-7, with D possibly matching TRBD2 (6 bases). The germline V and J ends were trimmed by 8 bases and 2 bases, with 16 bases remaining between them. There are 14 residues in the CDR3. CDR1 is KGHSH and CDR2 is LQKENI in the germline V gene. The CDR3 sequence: CASTPAAGTYEQYF. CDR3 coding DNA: TGTGCCAGCACCCCGGCGGCGGGAACCTACGAGCAGTACTTC.

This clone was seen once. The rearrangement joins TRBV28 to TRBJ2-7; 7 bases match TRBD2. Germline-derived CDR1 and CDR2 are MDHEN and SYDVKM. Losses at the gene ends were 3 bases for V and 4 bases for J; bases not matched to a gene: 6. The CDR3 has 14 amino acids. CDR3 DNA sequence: TGTGCCAGCAGTTTCGGAGCGGGGACTTACGAGCAGTACTTC. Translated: CASSFGAGTYEQYF. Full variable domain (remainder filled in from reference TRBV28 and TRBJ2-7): DVKVTQSSRYLVKRTGEKVFLECVQDMDHENMFWYRQDPGLGLRLIYFSYDVKMKEKGDIPEGYSVSREKKERFSLILESASTNQTSMYLCASSFGAGTYEQYFGPGTRLTVT.

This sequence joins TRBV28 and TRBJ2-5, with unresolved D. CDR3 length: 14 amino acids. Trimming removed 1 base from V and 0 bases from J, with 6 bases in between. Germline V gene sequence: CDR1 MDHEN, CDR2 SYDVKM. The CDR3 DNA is TGTGCCAGCAGTTTATCCTGGAACCAAGAGACCCAGTACTTC. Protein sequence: CASSLSWNQETQYF.